The next 12 T cell receptor beta chains were all read from a single sample in a study of beta chain features in type 1 diabetes. Notes on the study in general: In all four CD4+ subsets, TCRB CDR3 length was significantly, moderately reduced in type 1 diabetes.

Reverse transcribing all isolated RNA meant expressed TCRB transcripts were sequenced. Sequencing used immunoSEQ multiplex PCR; TCRdb keeps in-frame clones, though not all of them. The table includes some 240,000 clones, 15% to 20% detected once. No cognate antigen is known for these TCRs. Sequenced input: naive CD4+ T cells from blood. The receptors were sampled from a man aged 25-45 years with type 1 diabetes.

The CDR3 is CASSSDYGRTPYEQYF. Here the CDR3 DNA reads TGCGCCAGCAGCTCGGACTACGGGAGGACACCCTACGAGCAGTACTTC. The V call is TRBV5-1, the J call TRBJ2-7; 7 nucleotides line up with TRBD2. Germline V gene lookup returns CDR1 SGHRS and CDR2 YFSETQ. J lost 2 bases, V lost 3 bases, and 11 bases had no gene match. The CDR3 contains 16 residues.

The V gene is TRBV29-1, the J gene TRBJ1-1, with 8 bases that match TRBD1. The CDR3 extends over 13 amino acids. V lost 7 bases and J lost 4; bases outside the gene matches: 8. CDR1 is SQVTM, CDR2 ANQGSEA, per germline. CDR3 amino acids: CSARQGAITEAFF. The CDR3 bases are TGCAGCGCTAGGCAGGGGGCTATCACTGAAGCTTTCTTT.

The V gene is TRBV29-1, the J gene TRBJ2-7; 8 nucleotides line up with TRBD1. The CDR3 runs to 12 residues. Germline trimming cut 4 bases from V and 5 bases from J; bases unmatched to any gene: 4. CDR1 SQVTM and CDR2 ANQGSEA come from the germline V gene. CDR3 bases: TGCAGCGTTGGGACAGGGATACACGAGCAGTACTTC. Protein product: CSVGTGIHEQYF.

In its sample, this clone was seen a few times. The rearrangement joins TRBV28 to TRBJ2-5, with 8 bases lining up with TRBD2. CDR1 is MDHEN and CDR2 is SYDVKM in the germline V gene. The V segment lost 7 bases and the J segment 9 bases; nucleotides outside the gene matches: 13. The CDR3 covers 14 residues. CDR3 in amino acids: CASIETAGAWAQYF. The CDR3 DNA is TGTGCCAGCATTGAAACAGCGGGGGCATGGGCCCAGTACTTC.

The chain employs TRBV18 and TRBJ2-7; D is uncertain. This CDR3 spans 13 amino acids. Trimming shortened V by 2 bases and J by 12 bases, and 17 bases separated the two germline ends. Germline CDR1 is KGHSH and CDR2 is LQKENI. CDR3 region: CASSPVGSFDPYF. The CDR3, as DNA: TGTGCCAGCTCACCAGTAGGAAGCTTCGATCCGTACTTC.

This chain links TRBV30 with TRBJ2-3, with D possibly being TRBD1 or TRBD2 (6 bases each). This CDR3 has 14 amino acids. Germline V lookup: CDR1 GTSNPN, CDR2 SVGIG (reference sequence). Between the trimmed V and J ends, which lost 2 bases and 6 bases, there was a span of 15 bases. In DNA, the CDR3 is TGTGCCTGGAGTTTGGGGGGCGCATCCGATACGCAGTATTTT. Protein: CAWSLGGASDTQYF.

The genes are TRBV30 and TRBJ2-5; no reliable D call. CDR3 length equals 14 residues. Between the trimmed V and J ends, which lost 1 base and 2 bases, there was a span of 11 bases. Germline lookup yields CDR1 GTSNPN and CDR2 SVGIG (reference sequence). This chain's CDR3 is CAWSGPARQETQYF. CDR3 bases: TGTGCCTGGAGTGGTCCGGCTAGACAAGAGACCCAGTACTTC.

The rearrangement uses TRBV9 and TRBJ2-1; D is perhaps TRBD2 (6 bases). Germline V gene data show CDR1 as SGDLS and CDR2 as YYNGEE. The CDR3 has 15 residues. Between the trimmed V and J ends, which lost 4 bases and 1 base, there was a span of 12 bases. CDR3: CASSSREWSYNEQFF. CDR3 nucleotides: TGTGCCAGCAGCTCTCGGGAGTGGTCCTACAATGAGCAGTTCTTC.

This clone showed up just a few times. This rearrangement joins TRBV29-1 to TRBJ1-5; 11 positions match TRBD1. In germline, CDR1 is SQVTM, CDR2 ANQGSEA. This CDR3 has 12 residues. V gave up 4 bases and J gave up 7 bases; unmatched junction bases: 0. The chain's CDR3 is CSVGTGGQPQHF. CDR3 DNA: TGCAGCGTTGGGACAGGGGGCCAGCCCCAGCATTTT.

This clone was recorded a few times. V gene TRBV21-1 combines with J gene TRBJ2-7; the DNA was not used to check the table's D call, TRBD1. TRBV21-1 is labeled a pseudogene. The CDR3 is 14 amino acids. CDR3 region: CASSKEGHDYEQYF. CDR3 bases: TGTGCCAGCAGCAAAGAGGGACACGACTACGAGCAGTACTTC.

This clone was seen more than once but under ten times. V and J are TRBV10-3 and TRBJ2-1; 11 positions match TRBD2. Trimming at V came to 4 bases and at J to 2 bases, leaving 10 bases not matched to a gene. The CDR3 covers 18 residues. Germline values: CDR1 ENHRY, CDR2 SYGVKD. The CDR3 bases are TGTGCCATCAGTGGCAAAACCGGGACTAGCGGAACCTACAATGAGCAGTTCTTC. Its protein product is CAISGKTGTSGTYNEQFF.

This clone has a single count. CDR3 in DNA: TGTGCCAGCAGCTTGAGCCTAGCGGGTAATGAGCAGTTCTTC. Protein sequence: CASSLSLAGNEQFF. The genes are TRBV7-3 and TRBJ2-1; TRBD2 aligns across 8 bases. Germline CDR1 is SGHTA and CDR2 is FQGTGA. Trimming at V came to 3 bases and at J to 7 bases, leaving 5 bases not matched to a gene. The CDR3 sequence is 14 residues long.